This T cell receptor (beta chain) was retrieved from a study of T cells in Graves' hyperthyroidism and ophthalmopathy. What was amplified from RNA transcripts were TCR beta CDR3 regions. First-round RT-PCR with HTBI primers amplified the TCR CDR3 region. Each CDR3 protein is one row after TCRdb ran MiXCR on the multiplex PCR reads. The sample consists of roughly 400,000 distinct CDR3 sequences, roughly 25% of them appearing once. This clonotype came up many times. Per the germline V gene, CDR1 is SGHAT and CDR2 is FQNNGV. The CDR3 length is 15 residues. Trimming left V 6 bases short and J 1 base short, with 15 bases between.

V gene TRBV11-2 combines with J gene TRBJ2-5; D is unclear. The specimen sequenced was blood. This clonotype was obtained from a man aged 45 to 65 with Graves' hyperthyroidism. This chain's CDR3 is CASSRELSTQETQYF. In nucleotides, the CDR3 is TGTGCCAGCAGTCGTGAACTGTCGACCCAAGAGACCCAGTACTTC.